This TCR beta chain is drawn from a study of cytomegalovirus exposure and HLA in healthy donors. Across the whole study: Earlier sequencing of around 190 million T cells yielded nearly 120 million unique TCR beta sequences. Study-level findings and limits: Common viral pathogens (according to a later analysis) appeared linked to several of the most significant clusters. The sole available immune exposure information was CMV serostatus. For most TCR sequences rarity was the rule, although some public TCRs occurred in many donors.

V was cut by 8 bases and J by 4 bases, with 17 bases left in between. The CDR3 consists of 14 residues. The germline V gene has CDR1 MDHEN and CDR2 SYDVKM. With 60 Vbeta and 13 Jbeta primers, the PCR was carried out. Sequencing used immunoSEQ multiplex PCR; TCRdb keeps in-frame clones, though not all of them. Of 150,000 to 180,000 clones in the sample, 75% to 85% were seen once. Comments on this clone: Its target is not known.

This sequence joins TRBV28 and TRBJ1-1, with D tentatively TRBD1 (6 bases). This clonotype originated in a man in his thirties or forties in good health and CMV-seropositive. The sequenced material came from PBMCs. The CDR3, as DNA: TGTGCCAGCGGGTGGGGGCGCTCTTCCACTGAAGCTTTCTTT. It codes for CASGWGRSSTEAFF. The variable domain in full, completed from reference TRBV28 and TRBJ1-1, reads DVKVTQSSRYLVKRTGEKVFLECVQDMDHENMFWYRQDPGLGLRLIYFSYDVKMKEKGDIPEGYSVSREKKERFSLILESASTNQTSMYLCASGWGRSSTEAFFGQGTRLTVV.